The 26 T cell receptor beta chains below come from one sample, sequenced in a study of T cell responses to AZD1222 COVID-19 vaccine. Sequencing was performed with immunoSEQ multiplex PCR; in TCRdb, only in-frame clones are kept and a portion is missing. This sample has 77,000 or so clones, with 85% to 90% found just once. The specimen was peripheral blood, collected on day 0 of AZD1222 vaccination. The receptor set was obtained from an adult in good health.

CDR3 amino acids: CASQTGYETQYF. In DNA form, the CDR3 reads TGTGCCAGTCAGACAGGGTATGAGACCCAGTACTTC. The chain combines TRBV28 with TRBJ2-5, with TRBD1 matching 7 bases. Trimming cost V 9 bases and J 5 bases; bases outside gene matches: 6. The CDR3 length is 12 residues. CDR1 and CDR2 from the germline V gene are MDHEN and SYDVKM.

This chain links TRBV7-9 with TRBJ2-2, with 8 bases identical to TRBD1. With 5 bases clipped from V and 1 base from J, the junction kept 3 bases outside the gene matches. Germline V gene lookup returns CDR1 SEHNR and CDR2 FQNEAQ (reference sequence). This CDR3 spans 15 amino acids. CDR3 DNA: TGTGCCAGCAGCCGGACAGGGAGGAACACCGGGGAGCTGTTTTTT. Residues: CASSRTGRNTGELFF. The complete variable domain, with remaining parts taken from reference TRBV7-9 and TRBJ2-2, reads DTGVSQNPRHKITKRGQNVTFRCDPISEHNRLYWYRQTLGQGPEFLTYFQNEAQLEKSRLLSDRFSAERPKGSFSTLEIQRTEQGDSAMYLCASSRTGRNTGELFFGEGSRLTVL.

The chain recombines TRBV12-3 or TRBV12-4 with TRBJ2-4, with TRBD1 as a possible D gene (6 bases). Trimming shortened V by 0 bases and J by 15 bases, and 15 bases separated the two germline ends. CDR3 length: 13 amino acids. The DNA for the CDR3 is TGTGCCAGCAGTTTAGCCCTAACAGGGTCCTTGTACTTC. Its translation: CASSLALTGSLYF.

The gene calls are TRBV6-5 and TRBJ2-5; possibly TRBD1 or TRBD2 for D (5 bases each). This CDR3 has 16 amino acids. The germline V and J ends were trimmed by 2 bases and 2 bases, with 15 bases remaining between them. Germline-derived CDR1 and CDR2 are MNHEY and SVGAGI. This CDR3 reads CASSYLPGGPQETQYF. In nucleotides, the CDR3 is TGTGCCAGCAGTTACCTCCCTGGGGGTCCTCAAGAGACCCAGTACTTC.

The J gene is TRBJ1-3, the V gene TRBV5-1, with D uncertain. The V gene's germline CDR1 is SGHRS and CDR2 YFSETQ. The CDR3 consists of 14 residues. V dropped 0 bases and J dropped 4 bases, with 8 bases sitting between them. CDR3 residues: CASSLAFGGNTIYF. The DNA for the CDR3 is TGCGCCAGCAGCTTGGCGTTTGGGGGAAACACCATATATTTT.

The chain carries TRBV5-1 and TRBJ2-1, with 10 bases aligning to TRBD1. The V gene's germline CDR1 is SGHRS and CDR2 YFSETQ. The CDR3 runs 17 residues. J gave up 7 bases and V 4 bases, and 14 bases lay outside the gene matches. The CDR3 sequence: CASSPERARQGANEQFF. In DNA, the CDR3 is TGCGCCAGCAGCCCCGAAAGGGCGAGACAGGGGGCTAATGAGCAGTTCTTC.

This clone was counted once. V gene TRBV7-2 combines with J gene TRBJ1-2; D ambiguous. This CDR3 has 12 amino acids. The V gene lost 1 base and the J gene lost 7 bases, with 7 bases spanning the gap. Looked up from germline, CDR1 is SGHTA and CDR2 is FQGNSA. This CDR3 is CASSLDLAGYTF. The CDR3, as DNA: TGTGCCAGCAGCTTAGACTTGGCTGGCTACACCTTC.

The chain has TRBV14 and TRBJ2-2; 7 nucleotides align to TRBD2. Germline V gene sequence: CDR1 SGHDN, CDR2 FVKESK. The CDR3 sequence is 17 residues long. V dropped 0 bases and J dropped 2; count of bases not matched to a gene: 6. This chain's CDR3 is CASSQDWLAVNTGELFF. The CDR3 DNA is TGTGCCAGCAGCCAAGATTGGCTAGCGGTAAACACCGGGGAGCTGTTTTTT. Full variable domain (missing parts from reference TRBV14 and TRBJ2-2): EAGVTQFPSHSVIEKGQTVTLRCDPISGHDNLYWYRRVMGKEIKFLLHFVKESKQDESGMPNNRFLAERTGGTYSTLKVQPAELEDSGVYFCASSQDWLAVNTGELFFGEGSRLTVL.

CDR3 amino acids: CASSPQLKIAKNIQYF. The CDR3 region has the DNA TGTGCCAGCTCACCACAACTGAAAATTGCCAAAAACATTCAGTACTTC. The chain couples TRBV18 to TRBJ2-4; no firm D call. The CDR3 has 16 residues. Germline V lookup: CDR1 KGHSH, CDR2 LQKENI. Trimming pared 1 base from V and 1 base from J, leaving 11 bases between.

The chain links TRBV7-2 to TRBJ2-3; maybe TRBD1 (6 bases). The CDR3 contains 14 residues. Looked up from germline, CDR1 is SGHTA and CDR2 is FQGNSA. The V gene lost 1 base and the J gene lost 4 bases, with 9 bases spanning the gap. The CDR3 loop is CASSLGRTADTQYF. The CDR3 DNA sequence: TGTGCCAGCAGCTTAGGCAGGACAGCAGATACGCAGTATTTT.

This clone was recorded once. CDR3 residues: CASSLSGGDGNYGYTF. The CDR3 coding sequence is TGTGCCAGCAGTTTATCTGGGGGCGACGGGAACTATGGCTACACCTTC. This chain connects TRBV2 to TRBJ1-2; tentatively, D is TRBD1 (6 bases). This CDR3 spans 16 amino acids. V lost 5 bases and J 2 bases, leaving 18 bases between the germline ends. Germline-derived CDR1 and CDR2 are SNHLY and FYNNEI.

V usage is TRBV18 and J usage is TRBJ1-1; D uncertain. The CDR3 loop spans 16 amino acids. Germline V gene sequence: CDR1 KGHSH, CDR2 LQKENI. V was clipped by 0 bases and J by 1 base, with 12 bases between them. In DNA, the CDR3 is TGTGCCAGCTCACCACCGGCAGTGTCAGGGAACACTGAAGCTTTCTTT. This codes for CASSPPAVSGNTEAFF.

This clone was observed once. The chain links TRBV5-1 to TRBJ2-1, with TRBD1 matching over 9 bases. CDR3 length: 13 amino acids. CDR1 and CDR2 (germline): SGHRS, YFSETQ. Trimming took 3 bases from V and 9 from J; bases not matched to a gene: 4. The DNA for the CDR3 is TGCGCCAGCAGCTCGACAGGGGGAGGTGAGCAGTTCTTC. The encoded protein is CASSSTGGGEQFF.

The rearrangement links TRBV19 to TRBJ2-3, with TRBD2 as a possible D gene (5 bases). Trimming cost V 1 base and J 1 base, with 12 bases left between them. The germline V gene has CDR1 LNHDA and CDR2 SQIVND (reference sequence). The CDR3 is made up of 16 amino acids. The CDR3 region has the DNA TGTGCCAGTAGTATAGTGGAGGCTACGGGCACAGATACGCAGTATTTT. Its translation is CASSIVEATGTDTQYF.

CDR3 loop: CASSTGDHSNSPLHF. CDR3 nucleotides: TGTGCCAGCAGTACCGGGGACCATTCTAATTCACCCCTCCACTTT. J is TRBJ1-6 and V is TRBV28; TRBD1 is a possible D gene (5 bases). Trimming pared 5 bases from V and 6 bases from J, leaving 14 bases between. There are 15 residues in the CDR3. The germline CDR1 and CDR2 sequences are MDHEN and SYDVKM.

A few counts support this clone. This sequence joins TRBV5-4 and TRBJ2-7, with 10 bases fitting TRBD1. The CDR3 is 15 residues long. Unmatched junction bases numbered 5, after V lost 2 bases and J lost 3 bases. Looked up from germline, CDR1 is SGHNT and CDR2 is YYREEE (reference sequence). The CDR3 DNA reads as TGTGCCAGCAGCTTTCCCGGGACAGGGGTCTACGAGCAGTACTTC. This translates into CASSFPGTGVYEQYF.

This clone was found a few times. V and J are TRBV7-9 and TRBJ2-5, with no clear D. The CDR3 contains 16 residues. CDR1 and CDR2 from the germline V gene are SEHNR and FQNEAQ (reference sequence). V lost 5 bases, J lost 0 bases, and 16 bases lay in between. The DNA of the CDR3 is TGTGCCAGCAGCCCGGCGGACCCTTGGTACCAAGAGACCCAGTACTTC. Amino acids: CASSPADPWYQETQYF.

This clone has only one observation. The rearrangement links TRBV2 to TRBJ2-4; 7 bases line up with TRBD2. The CDR3 consists of 15 residues. The ends lost 8 bases at V and 0 bases at J; junction bases unmatched: 7. Germline assignment: CDR1 SNHLY and CDR2 FYNNEI. This CDR3 is CASLREQVAKNIQYF. The CDR3 DNA reads as TGTGCCAGCCTGCGGGAGCAAGTAGCCAAAAACATTCAGTACTTC.

The rearrangement joins TRBV4-1 to TRBJ2-5; D gene unclear. The ends were cut back, 1 base at V and 5 bases at J, with 8 bases in the middle. The CDR3 extends over 13 amino acids. Germline CDR1 MGHRA, CDR2 YSYEKL. CDR3 sequence: CASSQGGKETQYF. In nucleotides, the CDR3 is TGCGCCAGCAGCCAAGGCGGAAAGGAGACCCAGTACTTC.

This chain uses TRBV9 with TRBJ2-3, with D perhaps being TRBD1 or TRBD2 (5 bases each). Trimming shortened V by 4 bases and J by 5 bases, and 14 bases separated the two germline ends. Germline CDR1 and CDR2: SGDLS and YYNGEE. The CDR3 totals 14 residues. The CDR3 sequence: CASSFGLGRDTQYF. The CDR3 region has the DNA TGTGCCAGCAGCTTCGGACTGGGGCGAGATACGCAGTATTTT.

The V call is TRBV18, the J call TRBJ2-3, with D hard to call. From germline, CDR1 is KGHSH and CDR2 LQKENI. Trimming cost V 0 bases and J 0 bases, with 13 bases left between them. CDR3 length: 17 residues. As DNA, the CDR3 is TGTGCCAGCTCACCACCGGTCTGGTTAGGGAGCACAGATACGCAGTATTTT. This sequence encodes CASSPPVWLGSTDTQYF. The complete variable domain, with remaining parts taken from reference TRBV18 and TRBJ2-3, reads NAGVMQNPRHLVRRRGQEARLRCSPMKGHSHVYWYRQLPEEGLKFMVYLQKENIIDESGMPKERFSAEFPKEGPSILRIQQVVRGDSAAYFCASSPPVWLGSTDTQYFGPGTRLTVL.

The chain links TRBV5-1 to TRBJ2-7; 7 positions match TRBD1. The CDR3 consists of 12 residues. Germline V lookup: CDR1 SGHRS, CDR2 YFSETQ. V lost 4 bases, J lost 4 bases, and 2 bases stayed unmatched. In DNA form, the CDR3 reads TGCGCCAGCAGCAAGACAGGGTACGAGCAGTACTTC. Protein: CASSKTGYEQYF.

A remark on this clone: Compared with germline, one end of the junction differs, possibly owing to a read error. The chain links TRBV12-3 or TRBV12-4 to TRBJ1-4; possibly TRBD1 for D (6 bases). This CDR3 has 13 amino acids. CDR3 amino acids: CASSAFGTLASDF. The CDR3 DNA sequence: TGTGCCAGCAGTGCGTTCGGGACACTTGCTTCAGATTTT.

V gene TRBV6-5 combines with J gene TRBJ2-1; 7 nucleotides align to TRBD2. V trimming: 2 bases; J trimming: 7 bases; junction bases outside the gene matches: 8. The CDR3 runs to 15 residues. From germline, CDR1 is MNHEY and CDR2 SVGAGI. CDR3 nucleotide sequence: TGTGCCAGCAGTTACGTGACTAGCCGTCGTAATGAGCAGTTCTTC. Protein: CASSYVTSRRNEQFF.

The rearrangement joins TRBV15 to TRBJ1-5; TRBD1 is a possible D gene (5 bases). The CDR3 sequence is 16 residues long. CDR1 is LNHNV, CDR2 YYDKDF, per germline (reference sequence). Trimming removed 5 bases from V and 6 bases from J, with 20 bases in between. In DNA, the CDR3 is TGTGCCACCAGCGGGGCCCGGGGCAGGGTCGGTCAGCCCCAGCATTTT. Translation: CATSGARGRVGQPQHF.

This sequence joins TRBV19 and TRBJ2-6; 9 bases fit TRBD1. The CDR3 runs to 14 residues. The J segment lost 11 bases and the V segment lost 8 bases, leaving 10 bases of the junction unmatched. Germline values: CDR1 LNHDA, CDR2 SQIVND (reference sequence). The CDR3 region has the DNA TGTGCCAGTCATACCGGGACAGGGTATGACGTCCTGACTTTC. It yields the protein CASHTGTGYDVLTF.